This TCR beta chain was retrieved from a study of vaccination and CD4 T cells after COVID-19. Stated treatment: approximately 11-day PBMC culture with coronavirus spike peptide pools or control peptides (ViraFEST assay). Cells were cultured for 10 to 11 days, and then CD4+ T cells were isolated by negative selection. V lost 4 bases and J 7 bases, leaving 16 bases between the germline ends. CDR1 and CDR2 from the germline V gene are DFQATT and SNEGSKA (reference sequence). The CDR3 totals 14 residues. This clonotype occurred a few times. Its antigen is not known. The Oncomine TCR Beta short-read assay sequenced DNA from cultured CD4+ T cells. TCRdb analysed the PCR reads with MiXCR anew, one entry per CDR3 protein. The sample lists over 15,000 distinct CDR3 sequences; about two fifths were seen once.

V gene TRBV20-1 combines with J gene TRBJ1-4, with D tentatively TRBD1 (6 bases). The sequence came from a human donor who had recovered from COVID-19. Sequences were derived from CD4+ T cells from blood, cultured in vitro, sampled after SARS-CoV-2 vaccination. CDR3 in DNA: TGCAGTGCTACGACAACAGGGCTAAGTGAAAAACTGTTTTTT. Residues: CSATTTGLSEKLFF.